One TCR beta chain is described in this entry. Profiled with immunoSEQ multiplex PCR; TCRdb holds only in-frame clones, not every one. The data hold some 290,000 clones, with around 90% observed a single time. These data come from a study of blood T cell repertoires in COVID-19. Study at large: Researchers got acute and convalescent COVID-19 samples from the United States, Italy and Spain. T cells, B-cell-depleted T cells, or PBMCs supplied cDNA or gDNA.

The ends were cut back, 1 base at V and 1 base at J, with 13 bases in the middle. Germline V CDR1 and CDR2: KGHSH, LQKENI. This CDR3 region has 16 residues. Seattle cases were enrolled at active infection and followed longitudinally. The chain combines TRBV18 with TRBJ1-1; weak D call: TRBD1 (5 bases). This sequence was found in a woman in her twenties or thirties with COVID-19, enrolled during active disease. The sequencing input was peripheral blood. The CDR3 DNA sequence: TGTGCCAGCTCACCACGGGCTAGGGGATCGAACACTGAAGCTTTCTTT. Protein sequence: CASSPRARGSNTEAFF.